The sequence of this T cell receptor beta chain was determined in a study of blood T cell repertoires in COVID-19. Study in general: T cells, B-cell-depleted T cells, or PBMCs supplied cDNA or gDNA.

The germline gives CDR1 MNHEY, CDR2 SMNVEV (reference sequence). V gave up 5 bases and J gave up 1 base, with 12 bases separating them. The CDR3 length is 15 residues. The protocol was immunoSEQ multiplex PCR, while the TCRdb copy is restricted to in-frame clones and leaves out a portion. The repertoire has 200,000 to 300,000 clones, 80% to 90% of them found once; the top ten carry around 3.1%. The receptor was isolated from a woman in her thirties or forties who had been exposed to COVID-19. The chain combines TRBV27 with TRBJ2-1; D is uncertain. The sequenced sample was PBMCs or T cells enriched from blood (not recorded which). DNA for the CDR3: TGTGCCAGCAGTGTCTCCCGGGTTTCCTACAATGAGCAGTTCTTC. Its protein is CASSVSRVSYNEQFF.